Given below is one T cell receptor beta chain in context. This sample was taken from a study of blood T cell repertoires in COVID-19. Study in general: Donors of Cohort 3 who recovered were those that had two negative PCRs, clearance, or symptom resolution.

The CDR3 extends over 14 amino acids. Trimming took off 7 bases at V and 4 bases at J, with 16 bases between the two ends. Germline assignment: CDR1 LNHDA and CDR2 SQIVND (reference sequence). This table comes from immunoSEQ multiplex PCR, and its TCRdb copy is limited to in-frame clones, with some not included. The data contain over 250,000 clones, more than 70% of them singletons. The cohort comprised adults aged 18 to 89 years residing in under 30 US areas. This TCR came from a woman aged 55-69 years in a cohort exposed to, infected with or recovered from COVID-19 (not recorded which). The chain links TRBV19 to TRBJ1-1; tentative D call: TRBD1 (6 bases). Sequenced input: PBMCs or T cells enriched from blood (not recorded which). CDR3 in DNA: TGTGCCAGTACACCTACGCAGGGGCCCACTGAAGCTTTCTTT. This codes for CASTPTQGPTEAFF.